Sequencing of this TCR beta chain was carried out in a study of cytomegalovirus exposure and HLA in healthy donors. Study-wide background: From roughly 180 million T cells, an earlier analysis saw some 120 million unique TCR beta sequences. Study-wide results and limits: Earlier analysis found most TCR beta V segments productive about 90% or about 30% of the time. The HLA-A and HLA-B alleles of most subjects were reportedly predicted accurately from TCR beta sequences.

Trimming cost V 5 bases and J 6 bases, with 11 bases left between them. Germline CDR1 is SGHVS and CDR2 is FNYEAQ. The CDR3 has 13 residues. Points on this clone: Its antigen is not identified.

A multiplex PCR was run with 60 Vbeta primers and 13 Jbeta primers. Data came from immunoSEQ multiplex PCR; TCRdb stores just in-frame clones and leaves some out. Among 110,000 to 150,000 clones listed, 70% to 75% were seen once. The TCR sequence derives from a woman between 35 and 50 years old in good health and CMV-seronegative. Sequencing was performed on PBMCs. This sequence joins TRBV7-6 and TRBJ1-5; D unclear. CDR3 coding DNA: TGTGCCAGCAGCCCCCAACTAGGTCAGCCCCAGCATTTT. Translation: CASSPQLGQPQHF.